This TCR beta chain was observed in a study of cytotoxic CD8 clonotypes in ibrutinib-treated CLL. The study, taken as a whole, reports: Measured clonality at baseline was greater than in age-matched healthy donors and tracked with circulating CD8+ T-cell counts. Treatment saw public clonotypes, which were uncommon, either contract or stay stable. Elevated clonality accompanied ibrutinib response, with a return toward baseline values at progression.

Only in-frame clones appear in the TCRdb table, and some are missing; sequencing was by immunoSEQ multiplex PCR. Of roughly 160,000 clones detected, approximately 77% appear once; the ten largest clones hold roughly 2%. The table lists this clone with a few counts. Antigen: not known. Looked up from germline, CDR1 is LNHDA and CDR2 is SQIVND (reference sequence). Trimming left V 4 bases short and J 2 bases short, with 17 bases between. This CDR3 has 16 residues. Material: PBMCs, obtained after 12 months of ibrutinib treatment. This clonotype was obtained from a human donor with chronic lymphocytic leukemia. The rearrangement links TRBV19 to TRBJ2-5; TRBD1 might be the D (6 bases). The CDR3 reads CASSTGPWTDQETQYF. The CDR3 DNA is TGTGCCAGTAGTACCGGACCCTGGACAGATCAAGAGACCCAGTACTTC.